These T cell receptor beta chains were read from a single sample in a study of T-cell memory formation after mild COVID-19. TCRdb reprocessed the 5' RACE reads with MiXCR, giving one entry per CDR3 protein. The data contain 340,000 or so distinct CDR3 sequences, approximately 12% of them singletons. The sample taken for sequencing was PBMCs or a T cell subset sorted from them (not recorded which). The receptors come from a man aged 18 to 30 who had mild COVID-19 (a few samples of this study predate the infection). Cell type and time point are not known. Both conserved end residues are part of each CDR3. The D gene is left open where the match is weak. Rows give clone size only sometimes, using once, few, many, or a class for an expanded clone.

size: few; length: 16; V: TRBV7-6; D: TRBD2; J: TRBJ2-3; CDR3: CASSSPTSGIRDTQYF; DNA: TGTGCCAGCAGCTCCCCGACTAGCGGAATACGGGATACGCAGTATTTT
size: many; length: 15; V: TRBV15; D: TRBD2; J: TRBJ2-5; CDR3: CATSRDYGEGETQYF; DNA: TGTGCCACCAGCAGAGATTACGGGGAGGGGGAGACCCAGTACTTC
size: -; length: 11; V: TRBV5-1; D: -; J: TRBJ1-1; CDR3: CASSLNGRAFF; DNA: TGCGCCAGCAGCTTGAACGGTCGGGCTTTCTTT
size: -; length: 12; V: TRBV12-3/TRBV12-4; D: -; J: TRBJ2-7; CDR3: CASSSAIYEQYF; DNA: TGTGCCAGCAGTTCAGCTATTTACGAGCAGTACTTC
size: -; length: 13; V: TRBV12-3/TRBV12-4; D: -; J: TRBJ1-3; CDR3: CASRGGNGNTIYF; DNA: TGTGCCTCGAGAGGCGGGAATGGAAACACCATATATTTT
size: -; length: 14; V: TRBV6-2/TRBV6-3; D: -; J: TRBJ1-5; CDR3: CASSSTHITRPGHF; DNA: TGTGCCAGCAGTTCGACCCATATCACCCGACCCGGGCATTTT
size: -; length: 15; V: TRBV29-1; D: TRBD2; J: TRBJ2-1; CDR3: CSGILGTSGIYEQFF; DNA: TGCAGCGGGATACTCGGGACTAGCGGGATATATGAGCAGTTCTTC
size: many; length: 15; V: TRBV12-3/TRBV12-4; D: -; J: TRBJ1-2; CDR3: CASSSTDTPNYGYTF; DNA: TGTGCCAGCAGTTCAACGGACACCCCTAACTATGGCTACACCTTC
size: -; length: 13; V: TRBV5-1; D: -; J: TRBJ1-2; CDR3: CASSLGPDYGYTF; DNA: TGCGCCAGCAGCTTGGGACCAGACTATGGCTACACCTTC
size: few; length: 14; V: TRBV15; D: TRBD1; J: TRBJ1-4; CDR3: CATSKDRVDEKLFF; DNA: TGTGCCACCAGCAAAGACAGGGTCGACGAAAAACTGTTTTTT
size: -; length: 13; V: TRBV10-3; D: TRBD1; J: TRBJ1-1; CDR3: CAITGDRGTEAFF; DNA: TGTGCCATCACGGGGGACAGGGGGACTGAAGCTTTCTTT
size: -; length: 16; V: TRBV4-3; D: -; J: TRBJ2-7; CDR3: CASSQDLGGYSYEQYF; DNA: TGCGCCAGCAGCCAAGATTTAGGAGGGTACTCCTACGAGCAGTACTTC
size: many; length: 15; V: TRBV4-1; D: TRBD1; J: TRBJ1-4; CDR3: CASRKQGITNEKLFF; DNA: TGCGCCAGCAGAAAACAGGGGATAACTAATGAAAAACTGTTTTTT
size: -; length: 14; V: TRBV5-1; D: -; J: TRBJ2-7; CDR3: CASRTDGRPLGQYF; DNA: TGCGCCAGCAGAACGGACGGGCGGCCTTTGGGGCAGTACTTC
size: -; length: 15; V: TRBV12-3/TRBV12-4; D: -; J: TRBJ1-2; CDR3: CASSPRIQSNYGYTF; DNA: TGTGCCAGCAGTCCCCGCATCCAGAGTAACTATGGCTACACCTTC
size: -; length: 13; V: TRBV4-1; D: -; J: TRBJ2-5; CDR3: CASSQVPSQTQYF; DNA: TGCGCCAGCAGCCAAGTCCCGAGCCAGACCCAGTACTTC
size: -; length: 13; V: TRBV6-6; D: -; J: TRBJ1-2; CDR3: CASSFTRNYGYTF; DNA: TGTGCCAGCAGTTTCACAAGAAACTATGGCTACACCTTC
size: few; length: 13; V: TRBV7-2; D: -; J: TRBJ2-5; CDR3: CASTPSAWETQYF; DNA: TGTGCCAGCACCCCCTCCGCTTGGGAGACCCAGTACTTC